The present T cell receptor beta chain was sequenced within a study of human T cells and chemical hapten exposure. Background on the study: After 6 days, upper back 0.01% DPC patch tests were scored. Study-level results: Controls formed significantly fewer large CDR3 similarity clusters than expanded TCRs did.

TCRdb recomputed calls from the RACE reads with MiXCR, one row per CDR3 protein. The table includes 180,000 or so distinct CDR3 sequences, about a fifth detected once. Described time point: patch test 1, 2 weeks after DPC sensitization. Noted treatment: therapeutic diphenylcyclopropenone sensitization with weekly scalp DPC. For this clonotype: Its antigen is not known.

Trimming removed 4 bases from V and 1 base from J, with 9 bases in between. Germline CDR1 reads SGHRS; CDR2 reads YFSETQ. CDR3 length: 13 residues. V and J are TRBV5-1 and TRBJ2-7; D is undetermined. The source material was whole blood, sampled in connection with sensitization to the hapten diphenylcyclopropenone (DPC). The sequence derives from a woman aged 50 to 60 with alopecia areata. Some clones in this sample may be carry-over from other donors' samples. In nucleotides, the CDR3 is TGCGCCAGCAGCCTCGAACGGTCCTACGAGCAGTACTTC. Translating it yields CASSLERSYEQYF. The full variable domain, its missing parts supplied by reference TRBV5-1 and TRBJ2-7, is KAGVTQTPRYLIKTRGQQVTLSCSPISGHRSVSWYQQTPGQGLQFLFEYFSETQRNKGNFPGRFSGRQFSNSRSEMNVSTLELGDSALYLCASSLERSYEQYFGPGTRLTVT.